Below are 21 T cell receptor beta chains sequenced from a single sample in a study of T cell responses to AZD1222 COVID-19 vaccine. Libraries were prepared by immunoSEQ multiplex PCR; TCRdb keeps only in-frame clonotypes and omits some of them. The sample consists of some 120,000 clones, roughly nine tenths of them appearing once. This specimen was peripheral blood, taken on day 0 of AZD1222 vaccination. All receptors come from an adult in good health.

CDR3 sequence reads: CASRKTSGQRVNEQFF. CDR3 DNA sequence: TGTGCCAGCAGGAAAACTAGCGGGCAACGGGTCAATGAGCAGTTCTTC. The rearrangement links TRBV2 to TRBJ2-1, with TRBD2 matching 9 bases. The CDR3 has 16 amino acids. Looked up from germline, CDR1 is SNHLY and CDR2 is FYNNEI. Unmatched junction bases numbered 12, after V lost 6 bases and J lost 6 bases.

This chain connects TRBV30 to TRBJ2-3; 12 positions agree with TRBD2. Germline V gene sequence: CDR1 GTSNPN, CDR2 SVGIG (reference sequence). The CDR3 length is 13 residues. J was trimmed by 5 bases and V by 7 bases; bases with no gene match: 4. The CDR3 DNA follows: TGTGCCTTACTAGCGGGGGGTGGAGATACGCAGTATTTT. Translating it yields CALLAGGGDTQYF. Using reference TRBV30 and TRBJ2-3 for the parts outside the CDR3, the full variable domain is SQTIHQWPATLVQPVGSPLSLECTVEGTSNPNLYWYRQAAGRGLQLLFYSVGIGQISSEVPQNLSASRPQDRQFILSSKKLLLSDSGFYLCALLAGGGDTQYFGPGTRLTVL.

The chain couples TRBV18 to TRBJ1-2; D remains ambiguous. The CDR3 sequence is 12 residues long. The V gene lost 6 bases and the J gene lost 4 bases, with 9 bases spanning the gap. Germline CDR1 KGHSH, CDR2 LQKENI. Here the CDR3 DNA reads TGTGCCAGCTCGGCGGGGATCTATGGCTACACCTTC. Protein: CASSAGIYGYTF.

This clone was picked up one time. As DNA, the CDR3 is TGTGCCAGCAGTATCCGGGAGAAAAACATTCAGTACTTC. Its translation is CASSIREKNIQYF. The rearrangement links TRBV6-5 to TRBJ2-4; maybe TRBD2 (6 bases). V lost 5 bases and J lost 4, with 9 bases in between. The germline gives CDR1 MNHEY, CDR2 SVGAGI. The CDR3 spans 13 residues.

This sequence joins TRBV3-1 (or the pseudogene TRBV3-2) and TRBJ2-1; 16 bases fit TRBD2. Trimming took 3 bases from V and 9 from J; bases not matched to a gene: 17. Germline lookup yields CDR1 LGHDT and CDR2 YNNKEL (reference sequence). The CDR3 runs to 20 residues. The DNA of the CDR3 is TGTGCCAGCAGCCAGGGGATAACGGGACTAGCGGGGGGGCAGGCGCGTGAGCAGTTCTTC. Its protein product is CASSQGITGLAGGQAREQFF.

This clone was counted only a few times. The chain recombines TRBV4-1 with TRBJ1-2; D is possibly TRBD1 (5 bases). The V gene lost 4 bases and the J gene lost 8 bases, with 17 bases spanning the gap. The CDR3 consists of 14 residues. The V gene's germline CDR1 is MGHRA and CDR2 YSYEKL. CDR3 loop: CASSPAPGLGGYTF. CDR3 coding DNA: TGCGCCAGCAGCCCGGCTCCGGGACTGGGAGGCTACACCTTC.

The rearrangement joins TRBV28 to TRBJ1-5; D gene ambiguous. From germline, CDR1 is MDHEN and CDR2 SYDVKM. With 10 bases removed from V and 5 bases from J, the gap between germline ends came to 3 bases. The CDR3 covers 9 residues. The CDR3 protein is CATYQPQHF. CDR3 nucleotide sequence: TGTGCCACATATCAGCCCCAGCATTTT. Full variable domain (missing parts from reference TRBV28 and TRBJ1-5): DVKVTQSSRYLVKRTGEKVFLECVQDMDHENMFWYRQDPGLGLRLIYFSYDVKMKEKGDIPEGYSVSREKKERFSLILESASTNQTSMYLCATYQPQHFGDGTRLSIL.

V usage is TRBV7-3 and J usage is TRBJ2-7; D is possibly TRBD2 (7 bases). Per the germline V gene, CDR1 is SGHTA and CDR2 is FQGTGA. Trimming removed 4 bases from V and 6 bases from J, with 13 bases in between. The CDR3 loop spans 13 amino acids. The CDR3 reads CASSYGGGSEQYF. CDR3 coding DNA: TGTGCCAGCAGCTACGGCGGGGGCAGCGAGCAGTACTTC. Full variable domain (outside the CDR3, taken from reference TRBV7-3 and TRBJ2-7): GAGVSQTPSNKVTEKGKYVELRCDPISGHTALYWYRQSLGQGPEFLIYFQGTGAADDSGLPNDRFFAVRPEGSVSTLKIQRTERGDSAVYLCASSYGGGSEQYFGPGTRLTVT.

This rearrangement joins TRBV5-1 to TRBJ2-2, with D hard to call. The CDR3 consists of 13 residues. The germline V and J ends were trimmed by 1 base and 3 bases, with 4 bases remaining between them. CDR1 is SGHRS and CDR2 is YFSETQ in the germline V gene. The CDR3 DNA sequence: TGCGCCAGCAGCTTGCAGTACACCGGGGAGCTGTTTTTT. This gives the protein CASSLQYTGELFF.

J is TRBJ1-6 and V is TRBV28, with D possibly being TRBD1 (6 bases). CDR1 and CDR2 from the germline V gene are MDHEN and SYDVKM. V lost 6 bases and J 0 bases, leaving 12 bases between the germline ends. CDR3 size: 16 residues. CDR3 region: CASRPDRSSYNSPLHF. The DNA of the CDR3 is TGTGCCAGCAGGCCTGACAGGAGCTCCTATAATTCACCCCTCCACTTT.

The chain recombines TRBV7-3 with TRBJ2-1; D could derive from TRBD1 or TRBD2 (5 bases each). Germline-derived CDR1 and CDR2 are SGHTA and FQGTGA. Trimming left V 1 base short and J 2 bases short, with 9 bases between. The CDR3 is 15 residues long. The CDR3 nucleotides read TGTGCCAGCAGCTTAATGACGGGACCCTACAATGAGCAGTTCTTC. This translates into CASSLMTGPYNEQFF.

The chain is built from TRBV28 and TRBJ1-1; a possible D gene is TRBD1 (5 bases). This CDR3 comprises 14 residues. Per germline, CDR1 MDHEN and CDR2 SYDVKM. The germline V and J ends were trimmed by 3 bases and 5 bases, with 13 bases remaining between them. As DNA, the CDR3 is TGTGCCAGCAGTTTCAGCAGCCGACAGACTGAAGCTTTCTTT. This encodes CASSFSSRQTEAFF.

The rearrangement uses TRBV2 and TRBJ2-3, with a tentative D call TRBD2 (6 bases). Looked up from germline, CDR1 is SNHLY and CDR2 is FYNNEI. Trimming cost V 7 bases and J 8 bases, with 22 bases left between them. The CDR3 length is 15 residues. CDR3: CASILGRSQRGTQYF. The CDR3 coding sequence is TGTGCCAGCATCCTCGGGAGAAGCCAGAGGGGTACGCAGTATTTT.

The V call is TRBV10-3, the J call TRBJ2-3; TRBD2 agrees at 11 bases. Per the germline V gene, CDR1 is ENHRY and CDR2 is SYGVKD. Trimming removed 5 bases from V and 4 bases from J; junction bases left unmatched: 5. This CDR3 is 15 amino acids long. The CDR3 spells CAISTTSGVADTQYF. The CDR3, as DNA: TGTGCCATCAGTACGACTAGCGGGGTGGCAGATACGCAGTATTTT.

The chain employs TRBV29-1 and TRBJ1-5; TRBD1 might be the D (5 bases). Looked up from germline, CDR1 is SQVTM and CDR2 is ANQGSEA. The CDR3 spans 13 residues. V lost 6 bases and J 3 bases, leaving 12 bases between the germline ends. CDR3 region: CSVVTGDNQPQHF. CDR3 in DNA: TGCAGCGTAGTTACAGGTGACAATCAGCCCCAGCATTTT.

The chain couples TRBV6-2 or TRBV6-3 to TRBJ1-5, with 10 positions matching TRBD1. The CDR3 is 15 amino acids. J was trimmed by 2 bases and V by 5 bases; bases with no gene match: 3. The germline V gene encodes CDR1 MNHEY and CDR2 SVGEGT. CDR3 sequence reads: CASSRTGGGNQPQHF. CDR3 in DNA: TGTGCCAGCAGTCGGACAGGGGGTGGCAATCAGCCCCAGCATTTT.

The rearrangement links TRBV6-2 or TRBV6-3 to TRBJ1-2, with 7 bases matching TRBD1. Germline-derived CDR1 and CDR2 are MNHEY and SVGEGT. This CDR3 region has 15 residues. V lost 0 bases, J lost 3 bases, and 4 bases stayed unmatched. CDR3 coding DNA: TGTGCCAGCAGTTACTCCACCGGGACAGACTATGGCTACACCTTC. It encodes CASSYSTGTDYGYTF.

This rearrangement joins TRBV10-3 to TRBJ2-7; D remains ambiguous. Germline values: CDR1 ENHRY, CDR2 SYGVKD. V gave up 4 bases and J gave up 1 base, with 11 bases separating them. This CDR3 region has 14 residues. CDR3 protein: CAISASAGSYEQYF. The DNA for the CDR3 is TGTGCCATCAGTGCGTCGGCAGGATCCTACGAGCAGTACTTC.

V is TRBV28 and J is TRBJ1-3, with a tentative D call TRBD1 (5 bases). The germline CDR1 and CDR2 sequences are MDHEN and SYDVKM. The CDR3 spans 16 residues. The V end was cut by 3 bases, the J end by 3 bases, with 15 bases between. CDR3 residues: CASSFPPQGGGNTIYF. DNA of the CDR3: TGTGCCAGCAGTTTCCCCCCCCAGGGCGGTGGAAACACCATATATTTT.

The CDR3: CASSLSPDRMPVHF. DNA of the CDR3: TGTGCCAGCAGCTTAAGCCCGGACAGGATGCCCGTCCACTTT. The chain couples TRBV7-8 to TRBJ1-6; 7 bases are shared with TRBD1. CDR3 length: 14 amino acids. Germline V CDR1 and CDR2: SGHVS, FQNEAQ. The junction had 12 bases not matched to a gene; V was cut back by 2 bases and J by 17 bases.

The chain carries TRBV11-2 and TRBJ1-1; the D is unclear. The CDR3 is made up of 13 amino acids. The V gene's germline CDR1 is SGHAT and CDR2 FQNNGV. V lost 2 bases, J lost 4 bases, and 8 bases lay in between. CDR3 residues: CASSLKVSTEAFF. The DNA for the CDR3 is TGTGCCAGCAGCTTAAAGGTCAGCACTGAAGCTTTCTTT.